The present TCR beta chain was sequenced within a study of T cell responses to AZD1222 COVID-19 vaccine. Study results and limitations: Dominant at 160-218 and 743-854, vaccine-associated CD4 TCRs also spanned spike. Increases in Spike-specific TCR breadth and depth were seen after two AZD1222 doses.

Measured with immunoSEQ multiplex PCR; TCRdb has only the in-frame clones, and not every one. The repertoire holds 90,000 to 150,000 clones, more than 85% seen once, with about 2.4% in the top ten. The CDR3 covers 16 residues. Germline-derived CDR1 and CDR2 are MGHRA and YSYEKL. V lost 5 bases and J lost 2; bases outside the gene matches: 8. Worth noting for this clone: Its antigen remains unknown.

This clonotype originated in an adult in good health. The gene calls are TRBV4-1 and TRBJ2-2; 7 bases fit TRBD1. Specimen: peripheral blood, collected on day 0 of AZD1222 vaccination. The DNA of the CDR3 is TGCGCCAGCAGCTGGCCGAGACAGGGTAACACCGGGGAGCTGTTTTTT. This gives the protein CASSWPRQGNTGELFF.